The 28 T cell receptor beta chains listed next were all sequenced from one sample in a study of CD8 T cells in Susac syndrome. With random hexamers, roughly 0.45 to 1 ug RNA was reverse transcribed. Each CDR3 protein is one row after TCRdb ran MiXCR on the immunoSEQ multiplex PCR reads. The sample yields 200,000 to 300,000 distinct CDR3 sequences, 90% to 96% seen once. Sample: CD4+ T cells from PBMCs. These TCRs come from a human donor with Susac syndrome.

V usage is TRBV27 and J usage is TRBJ1-1; the D gene is possibly TRBD1 (6 bases). CDR3 size: 13 residues. Trimming cost V 8 bases and J 1 base, with 11 bases left between them. Germline assignment: CDR1 MNHEY and CDR2 SMNVEV (reference sequence). The CDR3 sequence: CASSPQGNTEAFF. CDR3 DNA sequence: TGTGCCAGCTCACCACAGGGGAACACTGAAGCTTTCTTT.

V is TRBV19 and J is TRBJ2-4; perhaps TRBD2 as D (6 bases). The germline V and J ends were trimmed by 2 bases and 7 bases, with 15 bases remaining between them. Germline CDR1 reads LNHDA; CDR2 reads SQIVND (reference sequence). This CDR3 spans 15 amino acids. The CDR3 spells CASSIISGRSNIQYF. The CDR3 DNA sequence: TGTGCCAGTAGTATAATTAGTGGGAGGTCTAACATTCAGTACTTC.

The chain employs TRBV6-2 or TRBV6-3 and TRBJ2-1; D possibly corresponds to TRBD1 (5 bases). Germline V gene data show CDR1 as MNHEY and CDR2 as SVGEGT. This CDR3 comprises 14 residues. The germline V and J ends were trimmed by 7 bases and 9 bases, with 19 bases remaining between them. The CDR3 DNA follows: TGTGCCAGCAATAGAGATATCAGGGTGACTGAGCAGTTCTTC. It codes for CASNRDIRVTEQFF.

The V call is TRBV25-1, the J call TRBJ1-2; D remains unclear. Between the trimmed V and J ends, which lost 2 bases and 4 bases, there was a span of 14 bases. This CDR3 is 15 amino acids long. The germline CDR1 and CDR2 sequences are MGHDK and SYGVNS. Here the CDR3 reads CASSEPGVVGYGYTF. CDR3 DNA: TGTGCCAGCAGTGAACCTGGGGTAGTGGGCTATGGCTACACCTTC.

This rearrangement joins TRBV2 to TRBJ2-1, with D perhaps TRBD1 (5 bases). This CDR3 has 14 amino acids. The V gene lost 4 bases and the J gene lost 7 bases, with 14 bases spanning the gap. Germline CDR1 SNHLY, CDR2 FYNNEI. In DNA, the CDR3 is TGTGCCAGCAGTGGACAGTCGCTAGGGAATGAGCAGTTCTTC. Its translation: CASSGQSLGNEQFF.

This clonotype came up once. The chain uses TRBV30 and TRBJ2-7, with 12 bases matching TRBD1. The CDR3 consists of 14 residues. Trimming cost V 3 bases and J 6 bases; bases outside gene matches: 6. Germline CDR1 and CDR2: GTSNPN and SVGIG (reference sequence). CDR3 DNA sequence: TGTGCCTGGAGGGACCGGGACAGGGGGCCCGAGCAGTACTTC. Translating gives CAWRDRDRGPEQYF.

The chain has TRBV27 and TRBJ1-2; D possibly corresponds to TRBD1 (5 bases). This CDR3 spans 13 amino acids. In germline, CDR1 is MNHEY, CDR2 SMNVEV (reference sequence). V was cut by 7 bases and J by 2 bases, with 11 bases left in between. The CDR3 sequence is CASKRGMNYGYTF. The CDR3 DNA reads as TGTGCCAGCAAGCGGGGCATGAACTATGGCTACACCTTC.

The J gene is TRBJ1-1, the V gene TRBV6-6, with D uncertain. Trimming took 5 bases from V and 1 from J, leaving 11 bases between them. The CDR3 runs to 14 residues. CDR1 and CDR2 (germline): MNHNY, SVGAGI (reference sequence). CDR3 in amino acids: CASSTLQRNTEAFF. For the CDR3, the DNA is TGTGCCAGCAGTACTCTCCAACGGAACACTGAAGCTTTCTTT.

V is TRBV7-2 and J is TRBJ1-2; 10 positions agree with TRBD1. Germline assignment: CDR1 SGHTA and CDR2 FQGNSA. The CDR3 extends over 18 amino acids. With 5 bases clipped from V and 7 bases from J, the junction kept 19 bases outside the gene matches. The CDR3 region is CASSQPPRAGTGVRGYTF. In DNA, the CDR3 is TGTGCCAGCAGCCAGCCCCCAAGAGCCGGGACAGGGGTTCGTGGCTACACCTTC.

The chain has TRBV20-1 and TRBJ2-2; 7 bases line up with TRBD2. This CDR3 is 16 amino acids long. V gave up 2 bases and J gave up 7 bases; unmatched junction bases: 13. CDR1 and CDR2 (germline): DFQATT, SNEGSKA (reference sequence). CDR3 amino acids: CSARRVIREVGGELFF. Here the CDR3 DNA reads TGCAGTGCTAGACGCGTTATCCGGGAGGTCGGCGGGGAGCTGTTTTTT.

This chain connects TRBV30 to TRBJ1-1, with D unresolved. V gave up 0 bases and J gave up 5 bases, with 13 bases separating them. The CDR3 is made up of 14 amino acids. Germline CDR1 GTSNPN, CDR2 SVGIG (reference sequence). The CDR3 bases are TGTGCCTGGAGTGTCCTCGCGTCCGGGACTGAAGCTTTCTTT. This codes for CAWSVLASGTEAFF. The variable domain in full, with the rest retrieved from reference TRBV30 and TRBJ1-1, is SQTIHQWPATLVQPVGSPLSLECTVEGTSNPNLYWYRQAAGRGLQLLFYSVGIGQISSEVPQNLSASRPQDRQFILSSKKLLLSDSGFYLCAWSVLASGTEAFFGQGTRLTVV.

The chain couples TRBV3-1 to TRBJ2-2, with D perhaps TRBD1 (5 bases). The CDR3 runs 14 residues. V lost 4 bases, J lost 1 base, and 7 bases lay in between. CDR1 and CDR2 from the germline V gene are LGHDT and YNNKEL (reference sequence). For the CDR3, the DNA is TGTGCCAGCAGCCCGACAGTGAACACCGGGGAGCTGTTTTTT. Protein: CASSPTVNTGELFF.

The rearrangement links TRBV6-5 to TRBJ2-7, with 7 bases fitting TRBD2. The J segment lost 1 base and the V segment lost 7 bases, leaving 10 bases of the junction unmatched. Germline loops: CDR1 MNHEY, CDR2 SVGAGI. The CDR3 runs to 15 residues. The CDR3 reads CASTLPLAHSYEQYF. The DNA of the CDR3 is TGTGCCAGCACTCTCCCACTAGCGCATTCCTACGAGCAGTACTTC.

The genes are TRBV7-3 and TRBJ2-7, with D possibly TRBD1 on 6 matching bases. V gave up 5 bases and J gave up 6 bases, with 20 bases separating them. This CDR3 has 15 amino acids. CDR1 is SGHTA, CDR2 FQGTGA, per germline. CDR3 loop: CASSPRQGMGSEQYF. The DNA of the CDR3 is TGTGCCAGCAGCCCCAGGCAGGGGATGGGGAGCGAGCAGTACTTC.

This chain joins TRBV10-3 and TRBJ1-2; D is unclear. Looked up from germline, CDR1 is ENHRY and CDR2 is SYGVKD. V lost 6 bases to trimming and J lost 5 bases, with 10 bases between them. CDR3 length: 12 residues. The DNA of the CDR3 is TGTGCCATCAGCGGGTCAGAGTATGGCTACACCTTC. Translation: CAISGSEYGYTF.

The V and J genes are TRBV20-1 and TRBJ2-3; D uncertain. Trimming stripped 6 bases from V and 0 bases from J, with 7 bases between. Germline CDR1 and CDR2: DFQATT and SNEGSKA (reference sequence). CDR3 length: 12 amino acids. Here the CDR3 reads CSAWTSTDTQYF. DNA for the CDR3: TGCAGTGCCTGGACGAGCACAGATACGCAGTATTTT.

Only one count was recorded for this clonotype. The chain links TRBV4-1 to TRBJ2-1, with 12 positions matching TRBD2. Looked up from germline, CDR1 is MGHRA and CDR2 is YSYEKL. J gave up 6 bases and V 6 bases, and 6 bases lay outside the gene matches. The CDR3 sequence is 15 residues long. CDR3: CASRTSGGGFNEQFF. The CDR3 coding sequence is TGCGCCAGCAGGACTAGCGGGGGCGGGTTCAATGAGCAGTTCTTC.

The chain recombines TRBV30 with TRBJ2-7; tentatively, D is TRBD2 (6 bases). Germline values: CDR1 GTSNPN, CDR2 SVGIG (reference sequence). V was shortened by 4 bases and J by 6 bases, with 25 bases between the two germline ends. This CDR3 comprises 16 residues. The CDR3 coding sequence is TGTGCCTGGACGGGAAGGCGGGACCCAATCCTCGGCGAGCAGTACTTC. This encodes CAWTGRRDPILGEQYF.

The genes are TRBV7-8 and TRBJ1-4, with D hard to call. CDR1 SGHVS and CDR2 FQNEAQ come from the germline V gene. Trimming removed 5 bases from V and 5 bases from J, with 15 bases in between. CDR3 size: 15 residues. Here the CDR3 reads CASSPTRLGNEKLFF. The DNA for the CDR3 is TGTGCCAGCAGCCCGACGAGGCTAGGCAATGAAAAACTGTTTTTT.

The genes are TRBV2 and TRBJ2-2, with 7 bases matching TRBD2. Germline V gene data show CDR1 as SNHLY and CDR2 as FYNNEI. The CDR3 sequence is 16 residues long. J gave up 4 bases and V 3 bases, and 8 bases lay outside the gene matches. This CDR3 is CASSELPTSITGELFF. CDR3 DNA sequence: TGTGCCAGCAGTGAGCTTCCGACTAGCATCACCGGGGAGCTGTTTTTT.

J is TRBJ1-2 and V is TRBV28; D is undetermined. The CDR3 covers 14 residues. CDR1 is MDHEN and CDR2 is SYDVKM in the germline V gene. With 10 bases removed from V and 7 bases from J, the gap between germline ends came to 22 bases. CDR3 in DNA: TGTGCCACCGAGATGCCGGGAGTAGGGTTTGGCTACACCTTC. Amino acids: CATEMPGVGFGYTF.

This clonotype was detected once. The V gene is TRBV29-1, the J gene TRBJ2-1; 14 bases map to TRBD2. Germline V gene sequence: CDR1 SQVTM, CDR2 ANQGSEA. CDR3 length equals 17 residues. Trimming at V came to 4 bases and at J to 3 bases, leaving 8 bases not matched to a gene. The CDR3 here is CSVVGTSGSHFYNEQFF. The DNA for the CDR3 is TGCAGCGTTGTGGGGACTAGCGGGAGCCATTTCTACAATGAGCAGTTCTTC.

The V and J genes are TRBV12-3 or TRBV12-4 and TRBJ1-1; D uncertain. This CDR3 is built from 14 residues. V lost 5 bases and J lost 1, with 11 bases in between. DNA of the CDR3: TGTGCCAGCAGTCCCTATGGAAAGAACACTGAAGCTTTCTTT. Protein product: CASSPYGKNTEAFF.

The genes are TRBV5-6 and TRBJ2-7; D is perhaps TRBD2 (8 bases). This CDR3 spans 15 amino acids. CDR1 and CDR2 from the germline V gene are SGHDT and YYEEEE. V lost 3 bases to trimming and J lost 5 bases, with 18 bases between them. CDR3 region: CASSSGGDRPHEQYF. CDR3 coding DNA: TGTGCCAGCAGCTCCGGGGGGGACAGACCCCACGAGCAGTACTTC.

This chain links TRBV30 with TRBJ2-1; possible D gene TRBD1, 6 bases. The germline V gene encodes CDR1 GTSNPN and CDR2 SVGIG (reference sequence). The CDR3 extends over 13 amino acids. V was pared by 5 bases and J by 8 bases, with 16 bases between. The CDR3 loop reads CAWFPTGRDEQFF. CDR3 sequence (DNA): TGTGCCTGGTTCCCGACAGGACGCGATGAGCAGTTCTTC.

The J gene is TRBJ2-7, the V gene TRBV29-1; D remains ambiguous. CDR3 length: 13 residues. Trimming removed 5 bases at V and 0 bases at J, with 11 bases between. CDR1 is SQVTM and CDR2 is ANQGSEA in the germline V gene. CDR3 sequence: CSVSYSFSYEQYF. The CDR3 nucleotides read TGCAGCGTTTCCTACTCCTTCTCCTACGAGCAGTACTTC.

J is TRBJ1-1 and V is TRBV12-3 or TRBV12-4, with D possibly TRBD1 on 5 matching bases. The V end lost 3 bases, the J end lost 4 bases, and 9 bases lay between the germline ends. CDR3 length: 13 residues. The CDR3 bases are TGTGCCAGCAGTTTCGGGGGGTTCACTGAAGCTTTCTTT. Its translation is CASSFGGFTEAFF.

This clonotype showed up just a few times. The chain recombines TRBV6-1 with TRBJ2-5, with no clear D. Germline values: CDR1 MNHNS, CDR2 SASEGT. The CDR3 loop spans 10 amino acids. Between the trimmed V and J ends, which lost 7 bases and 4 bases, there was a span of 4 bases. CDR3 amino acids: CASTGETQYF. In DNA, the CDR3 is TGTGCCAGCACGGGAGAGACCCAGTACTTC.